This T cell receptor (beta chain) came from a study of graft-versus-host responses after intestinal transplantation. Study details: Tacrolimus plus steroids were given to all recipients for about 3 years, preceded by anti-thymocyte globulin induction. Study findings and constraints: Present in recipient marrow, GvH clones included some that appeared first in ileum or blood. Early after transplant, HvG clones declined as circulating GvH clones peaked.

Here immunoSEQ multiplex PCR was the method, and the copy in TCRdb shows in-frame clones only, minus some. The sample shows around 100,000 clones, roughly 93% of them seen only once. To note about this clone: Antigen: not known.

Germline assignment: CDR1 SGHNT and CDR2 YYREEE (reference sequence). Trimming removed 5 bases from V and 6 bases from J; junction bases left unmatched: 4. The CDR3 consists of 14 residues. The sequencing used unstimulated CD8+ T cells sorted from spleen or lymph node cells, collected before intestinal transplant. The chain has TRBV5-4 and TRBJ2-2, with 10 bases lining up with TRBD1. The clonotype was recovered from a human donor who received an intestinal transplant. CDR3 nucleotide sequence: TGTGCCAGCAGACCGGGACAGGGGTCCGGGGAGCTGTTTTTT. It specifies CASRPGQGSGELFF.